This TCR beta chain was identified during a study of T-cell reconstitution after alpha-beta-depleted transplantation in children. In its sample, this clonotype was seen a few times. V was pared by 3 bases and J by 5 bases, with 15 bases between. Per the germline V gene, CDR1 is MGHDK and CDR2 is SYGVNS. This CDR3 has 15 residues. The TCRbeta library incorporated unique molecular identifiers. Each CDR3 protein gets one entry after TCRdb re-called the PCR reads with MiXCR. The repertoire has over 120,000 distinct CDR3 sequences, around 8.5% of them found once; the top ten carry roughly 20%. The V gene is TRBV25-1, the J gene TRBJ2-3, with a possible D match to TRBD2 (6 bases). Sequenced material: PBMCs, mostly from graft donor cells, taken 180 days after TCRalphabeta/CD19-depleted stem cell transplant. This TCR was recovered from a female patient between 2 and 15 years old who had a stem cell transplant for congenital amegakaryocytic thrombocytopenia, so the T cells may come from the graft donor. CDR3 loop: CASSEGYGLRDTQYF. CDR3 nucleotides: TGTGCCAGCAGTGAGGGATATGGACTAAGAGATACGCAGTATTTT.